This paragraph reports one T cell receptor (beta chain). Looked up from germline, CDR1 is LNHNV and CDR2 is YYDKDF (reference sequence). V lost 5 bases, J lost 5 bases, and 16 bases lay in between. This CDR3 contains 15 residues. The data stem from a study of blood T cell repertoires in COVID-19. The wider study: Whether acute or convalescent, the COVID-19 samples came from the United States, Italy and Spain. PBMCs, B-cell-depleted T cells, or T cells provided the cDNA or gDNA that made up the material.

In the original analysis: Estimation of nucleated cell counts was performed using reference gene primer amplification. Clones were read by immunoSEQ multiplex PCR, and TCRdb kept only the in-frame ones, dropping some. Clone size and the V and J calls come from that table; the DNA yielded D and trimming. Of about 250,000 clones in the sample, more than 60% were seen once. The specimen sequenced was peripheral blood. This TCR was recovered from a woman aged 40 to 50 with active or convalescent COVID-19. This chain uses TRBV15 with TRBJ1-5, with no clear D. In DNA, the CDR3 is TGTGCCACCAGCTCAACGGTTGACAATCATCAGCCCCAGCATTTT. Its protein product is CATSSTVDNHQPQHF. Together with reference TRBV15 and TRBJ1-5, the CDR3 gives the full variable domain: DAMVIQNPRYQVTQFGKPVTLSCSQTLNHNVMYWYQQKSSQAPKLLFHYYDKDFNNEADTPDNFQSRRPNTSFCFLDIRSPGLGDTAMYLCATSSTVDNHQPQHFGDGTRLSIL.